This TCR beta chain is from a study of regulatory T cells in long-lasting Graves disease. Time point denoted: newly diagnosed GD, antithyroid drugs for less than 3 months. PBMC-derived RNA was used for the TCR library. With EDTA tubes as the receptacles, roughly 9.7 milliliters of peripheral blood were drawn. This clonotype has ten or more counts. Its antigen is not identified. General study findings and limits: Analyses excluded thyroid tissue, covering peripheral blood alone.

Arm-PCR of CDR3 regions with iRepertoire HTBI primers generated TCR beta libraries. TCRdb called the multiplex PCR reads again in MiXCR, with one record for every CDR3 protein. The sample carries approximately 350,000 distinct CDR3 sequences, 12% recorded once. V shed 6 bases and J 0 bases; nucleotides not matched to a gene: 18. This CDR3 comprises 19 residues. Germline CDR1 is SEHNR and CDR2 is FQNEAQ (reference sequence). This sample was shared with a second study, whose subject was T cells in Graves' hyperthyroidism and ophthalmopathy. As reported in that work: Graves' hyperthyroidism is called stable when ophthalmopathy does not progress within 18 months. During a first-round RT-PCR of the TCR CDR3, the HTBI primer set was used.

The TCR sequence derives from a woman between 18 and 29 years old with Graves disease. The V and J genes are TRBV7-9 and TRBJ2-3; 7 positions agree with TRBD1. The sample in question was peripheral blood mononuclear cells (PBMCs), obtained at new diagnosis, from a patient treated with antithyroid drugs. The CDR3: CASSTRTGQPQSSTDTQYF. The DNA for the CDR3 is TGTGCCAGCAGTACAAGGACAGGCCAACCACAATCTAGCACAGATACGCAGTATTTT.